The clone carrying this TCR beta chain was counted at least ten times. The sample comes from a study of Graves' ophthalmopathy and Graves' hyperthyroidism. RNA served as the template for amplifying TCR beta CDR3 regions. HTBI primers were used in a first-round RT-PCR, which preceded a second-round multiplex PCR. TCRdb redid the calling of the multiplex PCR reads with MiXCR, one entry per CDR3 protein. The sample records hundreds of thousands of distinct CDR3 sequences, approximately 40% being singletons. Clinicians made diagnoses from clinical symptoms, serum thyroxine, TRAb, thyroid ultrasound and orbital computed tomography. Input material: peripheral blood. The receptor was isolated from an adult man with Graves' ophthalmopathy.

Here the CDR3 reads CSVEGGLHGYTF. The CDR3 DNA is TGCAGCGTGGAGGGGGGTTTACATGGCTACACCTTC. The rearrangement links TRBV29-1 to TRBJ1-2, with D possibly matching TRBD1 (6 bases). This CDR3 has 12 amino acids. Germline CDR1 reads SQVTM; CDR2 reads ANQGSEA. Deletions cut 6 bases from V and 6 bases from J, with 14 bases between.